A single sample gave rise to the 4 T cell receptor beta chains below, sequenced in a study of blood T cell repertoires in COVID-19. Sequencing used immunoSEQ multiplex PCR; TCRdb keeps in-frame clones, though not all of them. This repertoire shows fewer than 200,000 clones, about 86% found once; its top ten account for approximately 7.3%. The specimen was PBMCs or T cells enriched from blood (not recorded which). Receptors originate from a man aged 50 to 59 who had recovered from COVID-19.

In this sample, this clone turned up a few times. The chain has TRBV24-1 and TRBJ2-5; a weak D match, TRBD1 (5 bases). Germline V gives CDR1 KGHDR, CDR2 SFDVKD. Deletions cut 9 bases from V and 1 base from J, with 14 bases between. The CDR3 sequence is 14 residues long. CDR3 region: CATPLGRGQETQYF. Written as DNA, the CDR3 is TGTGCCACCCCACTGGGAAGGGGCCAAGAGACCCAGTACTTC.

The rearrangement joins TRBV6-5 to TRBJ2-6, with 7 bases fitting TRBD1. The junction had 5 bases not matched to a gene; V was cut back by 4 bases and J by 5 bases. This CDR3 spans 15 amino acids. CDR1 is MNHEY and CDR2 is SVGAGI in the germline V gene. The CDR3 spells CASSSQGFRANVLTF. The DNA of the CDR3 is TGTGCCAGCAGTTCACAGGGGTTTAGGGCCAACGTCCTGACTTTC.

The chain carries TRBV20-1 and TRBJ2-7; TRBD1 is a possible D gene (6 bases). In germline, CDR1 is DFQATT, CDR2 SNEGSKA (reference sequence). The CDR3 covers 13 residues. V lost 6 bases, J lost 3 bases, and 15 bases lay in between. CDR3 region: CSASGTGYYEQYF. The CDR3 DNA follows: TGCAGTGCCAGTGGCACAGGGTACTACGAGCAGTACTTC.

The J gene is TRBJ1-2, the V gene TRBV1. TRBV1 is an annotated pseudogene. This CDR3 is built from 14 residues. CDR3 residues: CTSSPGGGSRGYTF. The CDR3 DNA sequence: TGCACCAGCAGCCCTGGTGGGGGGTCACGTGGCTACACCTTC.